Shown below are 32 T cell receptor beta chains from a single sample sequenced in a study of control samples from healthy donors and cancer patients. Only in-frame clones appear in the TCRdb table, and some are missing; sequencing was by immunoSEQ multiplex PCR. The repertoire holds 100,000 to 120,000 clones, 70% to 85% seen once, with 6% to 8% in the top ten. The sequencing sample was made of blood. The source of these receptors is a man between 18 and 35 years old in good health.

The genes are TRBV29-1 and TRBJ2-3; 8 bases line up with TRBD2. This CDR3 region has 14 residues. J gave up 7 bases and V 3 bases, and 9 bases lay outside the gene matches. Germline V lookup: CDR1 SQVTM, CDR2 ANQGSEA. CDR3 sequence: CSVEPRGGPYTQYF. As DNA, the CDR3 is TGCAGCGTTGAGCCCCGGGGGGGGCCATATACGCAGTATTTT.

This clone was detected only once. The rearrangement joins TRBV6-5 to TRBJ1-5, with D perhaps matching TRBD1 (5 bases). V lost 7 bases and J 8 bases, leaving 15 bases between the germline ends. CDR1 is MNHEY, CDR2 SVGAGI, per germline. The CDR3 is 13 amino acids. CDR3 bases: TGTGCCAGCACCCGGAACGGGGCTGAGCCCCAGCATTTT. It codes for CASTRNGAEPQHF.

The V call is TRBV2, the J call TRBJ2-5, with TRBD2 matching over 10 bases. This CDR3 has 14 residues. J gave up 2 bases and V 3 bases, and 0 bases lay outside the gene matches. The V gene's germline CDR1 is SNHLY and CDR2 FYNNEI. CDR3 loop: CASSETSGQETQYF. The CDR3 DNA sequence: TGTGCCAGCAGTGAGACTAGCGGGCAAGAGACCCAGTACTTC.

V gene TRBV24-1 combines with J gene TRBJ2-5, with no clear D. Germline CDR1 KGHDR, CDR2 SFDVKD. The V gene lost 7 bases and the J gene lost 5 bases, with 13 bases spanning the gap. This CDR3 spans 13 amino acids. The CDR3 protein is CATRGEDGETQYF. The CDR3 DNA is TGTGCCACCAGGGGCGAAGATGGGGAGACCCAGTACTTC.

This sequence joins TRBV2 and TRBJ1-1; D not resolved. CDR3 length: 14 residues. V lost 6 bases to trimming and J lost 2 bases, with 13 bases between them. Germline V gene data show CDR1 as SNHLY and CDR2 as FYNNEI. CDR3 nucleotide sequence: TGTGCCAGCAGCACACAGAGTTACAACACTGAAGCTTTCTTT. This gives the protein CASSTQSYNTEAFF. Full variable domain (remainder filled in from reference TRBV2 and TRBJ1-1): EPEVTQTPSHQVTQMGQEVILRCVPISNHLYFYWYRQILGQKVEFLVSFYNNEISEKSEIFDDQFSVERPDGSNFTLKIRSTKLEDSAMYFCASSTQSYNTEAFFGQGTRLTVV.

This clone was observed once. The chain carries TRBV6-5 and TRBJ1-3, with 9 positions matching TRBD1. Germline CDR1 reads MNHEY; CDR2 reads SVGAGI. This CDR3 contains 16 residues. V dropped 2 bases and J dropped 7; count of bases not matched to a gene: 9. CDR3 sequence (DNA): TGTGCCAGCAGTTACGTGGGGGGGACAGGGCGGAACACCATATATTTT. Its translation: CASSYVGGTGRNTIYF.

The chain uses TRBV19 and TRBJ1-5; D ambiguous. Trimming cost V 8 bases and J 0 bases, with 8 bases left between them. This CDR3 is 13 amino acids long. In germline, CDR1 is LNHDA, CDR2 SQIVND (reference sequence). CDR3 protein: CASEVRSNQPQHF. The CDR3 DNA is TGTGCCAGTGAAGTCCGTAGCAATCAGCCCCAGCATTTT.

This chain uses TRBV15 with TRBJ1-3, with TRBD1 as a possible D gene (6 bases). CDR3 size: 17 residues. V lost 3 bases to trimming and J lost 5 bases, with 20 bases between them. Germline lookup yields CDR1 LNHNV and CDR2 YYDKDF (reference sequence). CDR3 residues: CATSRDADRPVRNTIYF. The DNA for the CDR3 is TGTGCCACCAGCAGGGATGCGGACAGACCGGTACGAAACACCATATATTTT.

The chain uses TRBV4-1 and TRBJ2-5, with 9 bases matching TRBD2. Looked up from germline, CDR1 is MGHRA and CDR2 is YSYEKL. The CDR3 length is 15 residues. Trimming took 2 bases from V and 5 from J; bases not matched to a gene: 6. DNA for the CDR3: TGCGCCAGCAGCCAACCCCCTAGCGGGGTGGAGACCCAGTACTTC. Residues: CASSQPPSGVETQYF.

The CDR3 sequence: CASIHRGGKTEAFF. Written as DNA, the CDR3 is TGTGCCAGCATCCACAGGGGAGGGAAAACTGAAGCTTTCTTT. The chain couples TRBV4-2 to TRBJ1-1, with 7 nucleotides matching TRBD1. This CDR3 comprises 14 residues. Germline V gives CDR1 LGHNA, CDR2 YNFKEQ. The junction had 10 bases not matched to a gene; V was cut back by 7 bases and J by 5 bases.

The rearrangement links TRBV6-5 to TRBJ1-2; D not resolved. Trimming cost V 6 bases and J 5 bases, with 19 bases left between them. The germline V gene encodes CDR1 MNHEY and CDR2 SVGAGI. CDR3 length: 15 residues. CDR3 sequence reads: CASRPFPEGFYGYTF. CDR3 in DNA: TGTGCCAGCAGACCCTTCCCTGAGGGCTTTTATGGCTACACCTTC.

V gene TRBV5-6 combines with J gene TRBJ2-2; D remains unclear. The CDR3 sequence is 15 residues long. Trimming removed 1 base from V and 1 base from J, with 8 bases in between. Germline V gene sequence: CDR1 SGHDT, CDR2 YYEEEE. CDR3: CASSLRTLNTGELFF. In nucleotides, the CDR3 is TGTGCCAGCAGCTTGAGGACCTTGAACACCGGGGAGCTGTTTTTT.

J is TRBJ1-6 and V is TRBV5-6; D unresolved. CDR1 and CDR2 from the germline V gene are SGHDT and YYEEEE. Trimming took 3 bases from V and 8 from J, leaving 12 bases between them. CDR3 length equals 14 residues. CDR3 coding DNA: TGTGCCAGCAGCTCCGAGCGGTCGGATTCACCCCTCCACTTT. It yields the protein CASSSERSDSPLHF.

This clone has a handful of counts. This chain uses TRBV30 with TRBJ1-3; D might be TRBD1 (6 bases). The CDR3 covers 14 residues. Germline V gives CDR1 GTSNPN, CDR2 SVGIG (reference sequence). V gave up 3 bases and J gave up 0 bases, with 9 bases separating them. The CDR3 here is CAWRRDNSGNTIYF. In nucleotides, the CDR3 is TGTGCCTGGAGGAGGGACAACTCTGGAAACACCATATATTTT. The full variable domain, its missing parts supplied by reference TRBV30 and TRBJ1-3, is SQTIHQWPATLVQPVGSPLSLECTVEGTSNPNLYWYRQAAGRGLQLLFYSVGIGQISSEVPQNLSASRPQDRQFILSSKKLLLSDSGFYLCAWRRDNSGNTIYFGEGSWLTVV.

This chain joins TRBV30 and TRBJ1-2, with D uncertain. Deletions cut 2 bases from V and 0 bases from J, with 16 bases between. Germline loops: CDR1 GTSNPN, CDR2 SVGIG (reference sequence). CDR3 size: 16 residues. The CDR3 here is CAWSSVSEPTNYGYTF. The CDR3 DNA reads TGTGCCTGGAGTAGCGTGAGCGAACCTACTAACTATGGCTACACCTTC.

The chain recombines TRBV6-2 or TRBV6-3 with TRBJ2-7, with D unclear. This CDR3 has 13 amino acids. Per the germline V gene, CDR1 is MNHEY and CDR2 is SVGEGT. Trimming pared 3 bases from V and 4 bases from J, leaving 10 bases between. This CDR3 reads CASSYTWGYEQYF. As DNA, the CDR3 is TGTGCCAGCAGTTATACTTGGGGTTACGAGCAGTACTTC.

The V call is TRBV28, the J call TRBJ1-6; possible D gene TRBD1, 5 bases. Trimming took off 2 bases at V and 14 bases at J, with 13 bases between the two ends. Germline values: CDR1 MDHEN, CDR2 SYDVKM. The CDR3 consists of 13 residues. The CDR3 DNA sequence: TGTGCCAGCAGTTTAGGGACGGCCATAGCCCTCCACTTT. Translating gives CASSLGTAIALHF.

J is TRBJ1-4 and V is TRBV11-2; D ambiguous. This CDR3 spans 14 amino acids. Germline CDR1 SGHAT, CDR2 FQNNGV. The V end was cut by 5 bases, the J end by 8 bases, with 15 bases between. The CDR3 nucleotides are TGTGCCAGCAGCCGCACCGGACCGGAGGAAAAACTGTTTTTT. Residues: CASSRTGPEEKLFF.

The chain uses TRBV7-2 and TRBJ2-3, with a tentative D call TRBD2 (5 bases). The CDR3 has 15 amino acids. Germline CDR1 reads SGHTA; CDR2 reads FQGNSA. Trimming stripped 1 base from V and 6 bases from J, with 14 bases between. CDR3 sequence: CASSLEDGVVDTQYF. DNA for the CDR3: TGTGCCAGCAGCTTAGAGGACGGGGTAGTGGATACGCAGTATTTT.

The V call is TRBV7-9, the J call TRBJ2-3; no reliable D call. V was cut by 5 bases and J by 1 base, with 10 bases left in between. Per germline, CDR1 SEHNR and CDR2 FQNEAQ (reference sequence). The CDR3 has 14 residues. CDR3 in DNA: TGTGCCAGCAGCCCCCTTAGGGGCACAGATACGCAGTATTTT. It yields the protein CASSPLRGTDTQYF. The full variable domain, with the rest looked up from reference TRBV7-9 and TRBJ2-3, is DTGVSQNPRHKITKRGQNVTFRCDPISEHNRLYWYRQTLGQGPEFLTYFQNEAQLEKSRLLSDRFSAERPKGSFSTLEIQRTEQGDSAMYLCASSPLRGTDTQYFGPGTRLTVL.

The V and J genes are TRBV4-3 and TRBJ1-6; D gene ambiguous. Looked up from germline, CDR1 is LGHNA and CDR2 is YSLEER. Trimming took 3 bases from V and 13 from J, leaving 13 bases between them. This CDR3 is built from 13 residues. The CDR3 DNA reads TGCGCCAGCAGCCAGGGCCAATGGTCGCCCCTCCACTTT. Amino acids: CASSQGQWSPLHF.

The V call is TRBV5-8, the J call TRBJ1-2; 7 nucleotides match TRBD1. The CDR3 has 16 residues. With 2 bases clipped from V and 2 bases from J, the junction kept 9 bases outside the gene matches. The germline CDR1 and CDR2 sequences are SGHTS and YDEGEE. The CDR3 sequence: CASSLVTTGPNYGYTF. The CDR3 nucleotides read TGTGCCAGCAGCTTAGTCACGACAGGGCCGAACTATGGCTACACCTTC.

The chain has TRBV18 and TRBJ1-1; TRBD1 is a possible D gene (5 bases). The V end lost 2 bases, the J end lost 7 bases, and 11 bases lay between the germline ends. This CDR3 contains 13 residues. In germline, CDR1 is KGHSH, CDR2 LQKENI. DNA of the CDR3: TGTGCCAGCTCACCATCCAGGGAAATTGAAGCTTTCTTT. Amino acids: CASSPSREIEAFF.

The rearrangement links TRBV27 to TRBJ1-2, with D perhaps matching TRBD1 (5 bases). V was cut by 6 bases and J by 4 bases, with 9 bases left in between. CDR1 is MNHEY and CDR2 is SMNVEV in the germline V gene (reference sequence). The CDR3 extends over 12 amino acids. The CDR3 nucleotides read TGTGCCAGCAGCTCAGGGCCCTATGGCTACACCTTC. Translation gives CASSSGPYGYTF.

This rearrangement joins TRBV28 to TRBJ1-2; maybe TRBD1 (5 bases). V dropped 2 bases and J dropped 5 bases, with 9 bases sitting between them. The CDR3 covers 13 residues. Germline lookup yields CDR1 MDHEN and CDR2 SYDVKM. Here the CDR3 reads CASSLPGEYGYTF. The CDR3 DNA follows: TGTGCCAGCAGTTTACCGGGGGAGTATGGCTACACCTTC.

Regarding this clone: The junction differs from germline at one of its ends, possibly a read error. The V and J genes are TRBV28 and TRBJ2-7; TRBD2 agrees at 12 bases. The CDR3 contains 13 residues. The germline gives CDR1 MDHEN, CDR2 SYDVKM. The DNA for the CDR3 is TGTGCCAGCAGTTCCGGACTAGCGGGGCCGGGGGGCTTC. Its protein product is CASSSGLAGPGGF.

This clone was seen more than once but under ten times. This chain joins TRBV28 and TRBJ1-6, with TRBD1 as a possible D gene (5 bases). The CDR3 has 17 residues. V dropped 2 bases and J dropped 0 bases, with 11 bases sitting between them. CDR1 MDHEN and CDR2 SYDVKM come from the germline V gene. The CDR3 DNA is TGTGCCAGCAGTTTACTGGGGACTAGCTCCTATAATTCACCCCTCCACTTT. Residues: CASSLLGTSSYNSPLHF.

This clone was detected only a few times. V usage is TRBV7-2 and J usage is TRBJ1-5, with 10 bases that match TRBD1. Per germline, CDR1 SGHTA and CDR2 FQGNSA. Trimming cost V 5 bases and J 4 bases; bases outside gene matches: 8. The CDR3 totals 16 residues. The CDR3 sequence: CASSPKGGQGNQPQHF. In nucleotides, the CDR3 is TGTGCCAGCAGCCCAAAAGGGGGACAGGGGAATCAGCCCCAGCATTTT.

CDR3 in DNA: TGCAGAGGGCGGACGAGGTATGGCTACACCTTC. It yields the protein CRGRTRYGYTF. V and J are TRBV20-1 and TRBJ1-2; no definite D call. CDR1 DFQATT and CDR2 SNEGSKA come from the germline V gene (reference sequence). The CDR3 extends over 11 amino acids.

The chain is built from TRBV15 and TRBJ1-3; D perhaps matches TRBD1 (6 bases). The CDR3 runs 14 residues. V was pared by 6 bases and J by 0 bases, with 9 bases between. Germline assignment: CDR1 LNHNV and CDR2 YYDKDF (reference sequence). CDR3 sequence reads: CATSLGGSGNTIYF. CDR3 nucleotides: TGTGCCACCAGTCTAGGGGGCTCTGGAAACACCATATATTTT.

J is TRBJ1-5 and V is TRBV27; 9 bases are a match to TRBD1. Germline CDR1 reads MNHEY; CDR2 reads SMNVEV (reference sequence). CDR3 size: 13 residues. After removal of 10 bases from V and 6 bases from J, the junction contained 7 bases not matched to a gene. Here the CDR3 DNA reads TGTGCCACCGGATTGACAGGGGGTCAGCCCCAGCATTTT. Its protein product is CATGLTGGQPQHF.

This rearrangement joins TRBV5-8 to TRBJ2-7; D gene unclear. Germline V lookup: CDR1 SGHTS, CDR2 YDEGEE. Trimming left V 2 bases short and J 1 base short, with 4 bases between. The CDR3 has 12 residues. CDR3 DNA: TGTGCCAGCAGCTTAATATCCTACGAGCAGTACTTC. Translated, it gives CASSLISYEQYF. The full variable domain, in which reference TRBV5-8 and TRBJ2-7 provide the parts outside the CDR3, is EAGVTQSPTHLIKTRGQQATLRCSPISGHTSVYWYQQALGLGLQFLLWYDEGEERNRGNFPPRFSGRQFPNYSSELNVNALELEDSALYLCASSLISYEQYFGPGTRLTVT.